This entry lists 11 T cell receptor beta chains sequenced from one sample in a study of blood T cell repertoires in COVID-19. Clones were sequenced by immunoSEQ multiplex PCR, and TCRdb holds only the in-frame ones, with some missing. The sample lists hundreds of thousands of clones; roughly 86% were seen once. The sequenced sample consisted of peripheral blood. The receptors stem from a woman between 25 and 40 years old who had recovered from COVID-19.

This sequence joins TRBV10-3 and TRBJ2-7; D gene uncertain. Germline CDR1 and CDR2: ENHRY and SYGVKD. This CDR3 comprises 13 residues. V lost 8 bases, J lost 0 bases, and 11 bases lay in between. The CDR3 protein is CAISLASSYEQYF. The CDR3 DNA sequence: TGTGCCATCTCCCTCGCTAGCTCCTACGAGCAGTACTTC.

The CDR3 DNA reads TGTGCCACCAGCAGAGACCCAGGGGGCTTGGGATCTGAAGCTTTCTTT. Amino acid sequence: CATSRDPGGLGSEAFF. The V call is TRBV15, the J call TRBJ1-1, with 8 bases lining up with TRBD1. The CDR3 consists of 16 residues. The J segment lost 6 bases and the V segment lost 0 bases, leaving 9 bases of the junction unmatched. CDR1 is LNHNV and CDR2 is YYDKDF in the germline V gene (reference sequence).

This clone was observed a handful of times. Other DNA sequences within the sample encode an identical CDR3. This rearrangement joins TRBV19 to TRBJ1-2; D is ambiguous. The length of the CDR3 is 11 residues. V lost 7 bases, J lost 3 bases, and 6 bases lay in between. CDR1 and CDR2 (germline): LNHDA, SQIVND (reference sequence). This chain's CDR3 is CASTSDYGYTF. The CDR3 nucleotides are TGTGCCAGTACTTCCGACTATGGCTACACCTTC.

V is TRBV5-6 and J is TRBJ2-5, with D tentatively TRBD1 (5 bases). V was pared by 3 bases and J by 2 bases, with 11 bases between. The V gene's germline CDR1 is SGHDT and CDR2 YYEEEE. The CDR3 totals 14 residues. CDR3 sequence reads: CASSSWQGQETQYF. The CDR3 DNA is TGTGCCAGCAGCTCATGGCAGGGTCAAGAGACCCAGTACTTC. The full variable domain, rest sourced from reference TRBV5-6 and TRBJ2-5, is DAGVTQSPTHLIKTRGQQVTLRCSPKSGHDTVSWYQQALGQGPQFIFQYYEEEERQRGNFPDRFSGHQFPNYSSELNVNALLLGDSALYLCASSSWQGQETQYFGPGTRLLVL.

CDR3: CASSEAEDRGTEAFF. CDR3 in DNA: TGTGCCAGCAGTGAAGCTGAGGACAGGGGGACTGAAGCTTTCTTT. The chain employs TRBV6-1 and TRBJ1-1; TRBD1 aligns across 10 bases. Germline CDR1 is MNHNS and CDR2 is SASEGT. The CDR3 contains 15 residues. V was pared by 0 bases and J by 5 bases, with 3 bases of the junction left unmatched.

This rearrangement joins TRBV4-1 to TRBJ2-7; the D gene is possibly TRBD2 (5 bases). CDR1 is MGHRA and CDR2 is YSYEKL in the germline V gene. Trimming took 2 bases from V and 2 from J, leaving 19 bases between them. The CDR3 consists of 17 residues. The CDR3 region is CASSQQTLVEGTYEQYF. The CDR3 DNA reads TGCGCCAGCAGCCAACAGACTCTCGTAGAGGGAACCTACGAGCAGTACTTC.

This sequence joins TRBV18 and TRBJ1-1; 7 nucleotides match TRBD1. CDR3 length: 15 amino acids. With V trimmed by 1 base and J by 5 bases, 7 bases remained unmatched. Germline values: CDR1 KGHSH, CDR2 LQKENI. The CDR3 nucleotides read TGTGCCAGCTCACCACTAACAGGGGTTGGAACTGAAGCTTTCTTT. Its translation is CASSPLTGVGTEAFF.

The chain joins TRBV4-2 to TRBJ1-1; D remains unclear. Per the germline V gene, CDR1 is LGHNA and CDR2 is YNFKEQ. CDR3 length: 16 amino acids. V dropped 1 base and J dropped 1 base, with 13 bases sitting between them. CDR3 protein: CASSQGSPNSNTEAFF. The CDR3, as DNA: TGTGCCAGCAGCCAAGGATCCCCAAACTCGAACACTGAAGCTTTCTTT.

Written as DNA, the CDR3 is TGTGCCAGCAGCGTAGCTGACAGTCTCGTCTACGAGCAGTACTTC. Protein sequence: CASSVADSLVYEQYF. The chain recombines TRBV9 with TRBJ2-7, with a weak D call TRBD1 (5 bases). V was cut by 0 bases and J by 3 bases, with 13 bases left in between. This CDR3 has 15 residues. From germline, CDR1 is SGDLS and CDR2 YYNGEE.

The chain has TRBV6-5 and TRBJ1-5; TRBD1 matches at 9 bases. Trimming at V came to 7 bases and at J to 4 bases, leaving 5 bases not matched to a gene. The germline V gene has CDR1 MNHEY and CDR2 SVGAGI. CDR3 length: 14 residues. The CDR3 DNA reads TGTGCCAGCAATATGGACAGGGGTAATCAGCCCCAGCATTTT. Its translation is CASNMDRGNQPQHF.

This chain connects TRBV3-1 (or the pseudogene TRBV3-2) to TRBJ2-5; 14 nucleotides align to TRBD2. This CDR3 region has 15 residues. Trimming removed 5 bases from V and 6 bases from J; junction bases left unmatched: 5. Germline V gives CDR1 LGHDT, CDR2 YNNKEL (reference sequence). In DNA, the CDR3 is TGTGCCAGCAGCAAAGGACTAGCGGGGGGTAAGACCCAGTACTTC. This codes for CASSKGLAGGKTQYF.